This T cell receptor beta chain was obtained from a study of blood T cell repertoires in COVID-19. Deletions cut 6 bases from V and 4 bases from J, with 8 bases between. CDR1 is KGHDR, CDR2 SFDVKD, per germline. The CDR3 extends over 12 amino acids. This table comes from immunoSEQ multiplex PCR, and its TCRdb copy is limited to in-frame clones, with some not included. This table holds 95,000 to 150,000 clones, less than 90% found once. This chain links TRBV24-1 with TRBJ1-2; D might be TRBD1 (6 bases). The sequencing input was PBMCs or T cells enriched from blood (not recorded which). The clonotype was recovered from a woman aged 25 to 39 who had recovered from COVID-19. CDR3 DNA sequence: TGTGCCACCAGTACAGGGCGCTATGGCTACACCTTC. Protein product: CATSTGRYGYTF.